This T cell receptor (beta chain) was found in a study of blood T cells in healthy people across ages. Study-wide results and caveats: Higher naive T cell percentage went strongly together with higher TCR beta diversity. Nothing was known about donor CMV status, and this possibly confounded expanded clonotype changes.

Comment on this clonotype: Its target is not known.

Combining a sample-barcoded 5' primer with a J-beta primer mix, a second PCR ran for about 7 to 11 cycles. MiXCR, applied by TCRdb to the 5' RACE reads, yields one record per CDR3 protein. The sample includes about 1.8 million distinct CDR3 sequences, approximately 50% of them seen just once. With 0 bases clipped from V and 0 bases from J, the junction kept 9 bases outside the gene matches. The germline V gene encodes CDR1 SGHKS and CDR2 YYEKEE (reference sequence). The CDR3 loop spans 18 amino acids. The origin of this receptor is a woman in her 40s in good health. The sample comprised blood. The chain links TRBV5-5 to TRBJ2-1; TRBD2 agrees at 7 bases. CDR3 sequence (DNA): TGTGCCAGCAGCTTGGCTCCAGGTGGGGGGGGCTCCTACAATGAGCAGTTCTTC. The encoded protein is CASSLAPGGGGSYNEQFF.